The present T cell receptor beta chain was sequenced within a study of blood T cell repertoires in COVID-19. TCRdb keeps only in-frame clones here, not all; method: immunoSEQ multiplex PCR. The table shows some 390,000 clones, with 80% to 90% occurring only once. The cohort comprised adults aged 18 to 89 years residing in about two dozen US areas. Sequenced: PBMCs or T cells enriched from blood (not recorded which). This receptor was identified in a man aged 30 to 39 who had recovered from COVID-19.

The CDR3 reads CASFSGGALVYGYTF. The CDR3 DNA reads TGTGCCAGCTTCTCTGGGGGGGCCCTAGTCTATGGCTACACCTTC. The rearrangement joins TRBV28 to TRBJ1-2, with TRBD1 as a possible D gene (6 bases). This CDR3 region has 15 residues. V was trimmed by 8 bases and J by 4 bases, leaving 20 bases between them. Looked up from germline, CDR1 is MDHEN and CDR2 is SYDVKM.